This T cell receptor beta chain comes out of a study of blood T cell repertoires in COVID-19. Looking at the study overall: Both acute and convalescent COVID-19 samples were obtained from the United States, Italy and Spain. Sample material is recorded as cDNA or gDNA derived from T cells, B-cell-depleted T cells, or PBMCs.

Germline V gene sequence: CDR1 LNHDA, CDR2 SQIVND (reference sequence). The V and J ends lost 3 bases and 2 bases respectively, with 15 bases between them. The CDR3 totals 16 residues. Original methodology: Amplification of reference gene primers was used by the study to estimate nucleated cell counts. Using immunoSEQ multiplex PCR, the repertoire was profiled, and TCRdb retains in-frame clones only, with some absent. Clone size and the V and J calls come from that table; the DNA yielded D and trimming. Found here are about 310,000 clones, around 87% of them singletons; the top ten hold 1%. The chain carries TRBV19 and TRBJ2-3; TRBD2 might be the D (6 bases). Sequencing was done on a sample of peripheral blood. The clonotype originates from a man aged 45-65 years with active or convalescent COVID-19. CDR3 coding DNA: TGTGCCAGTAGTATTGGGCTTAGCGGTTACACAGATACGCAGTATTTT. Its protein is CASSIGLSGYTDTQYF. The full variable domain, in which reference TRBV19 and TRBJ2-3 provide the parts outside the CDR3, is DGGITQSPKYLFRKEGQNVTLSCEQNLNHDAMYWYRQDPGQGLRLIYYSQIVNDFQKGDIAEGYSVSREKKESFPLTVTSAQKNPTAFYLCASSIGLSGYTDTQYFGPGTRLTVL.